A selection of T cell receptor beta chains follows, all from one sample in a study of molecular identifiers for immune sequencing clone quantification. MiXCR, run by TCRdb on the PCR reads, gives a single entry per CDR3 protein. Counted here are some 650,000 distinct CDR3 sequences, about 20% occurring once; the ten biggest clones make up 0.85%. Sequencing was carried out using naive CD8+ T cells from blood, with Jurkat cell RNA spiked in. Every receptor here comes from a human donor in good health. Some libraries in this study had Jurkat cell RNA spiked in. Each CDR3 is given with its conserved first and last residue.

CDR3: CASSNGPFGKSGELFF
V: TRBV6-2/TRBV6-3

CDR3: CASSITAIPYEQYF
V: TRBV19

CDR3: CASSGYGLFF
V: TRBV6-1

CDR3: CASSLDRARSYEQYF
V: TRBV4-3

CDR3: CASSYGQLHEKLFF
V: TRBV12-3/TRBV12-4

CDR3: CASSPVGGMTEAFF
V: TRBV3-1

CDR3: CASSYSPLHNGNEQYF
V: TRBV6-5

CDR3: CASSFLAGGSTDTQYF
V: TRBV28

CDR3: CASSEGGGAWQPQHF
V: TRBV10-2

CDR3: CASSQDHTGGDGYTF
V: TRBV4-1

CDR3: CASSQTGTDGNTIYF
V: TRBV3-1

CDR3: CSARGWTNTEAFF
V: TRBV20-1

CDR3: CASSLLSSTGREKLFF
V: TRBV13

CDR3: CASSFLGGQGLFF
V: TRBV7-9

CDR3: CASSEGLLAGEGSDTQYF
V: TRBV25-1

CDR3: CATSDPIPWTGSTDTQYF
V: TRBV24-1

CDR3: CASSRLSGGTYNEQFF
V: TRBV27

CDR3: CASSQGAVSSYEQYF
V: TRBV4-3

CDR3: CASSLAGGGGNEQFF
V: TRBV6-5

CDR3: CASSGQGANYGYTF
V: TRBV18

CDR3: CASSHKPNTGELFF
V: TRBV12-3/TRBV12-4

CDR3: CSAPLGDEQYF
V: TRBV20-1

CDR3: CASSPDRGLALNTEAFF
V: TRBV28

CDR3: CASSSWDNTDTQYF
V: TRBV27

CDR3: CASSVAQRGMNTEAFF
V: TRBV9

CDR3: CASSLDPGQGEFF
V: TRBV11-2

CDR3: CASSQDNSPNYGYTF
V: TRBV14

CDR3: CASSYSAGTGGYNSPFHF
V: TRBV6-5

CDR3: CASSQERYQETQYF
V: TRBV4-1

CDR3: CASSLDGTGGYEQYF
V: TRBV7-9

CDR3: CASSSVVRSSYEQYF
V: TRBV11-2

CDR3: CSVGQGDSNEQFF
V: TRBV29-1

CDR3: CASSQLTGAKDKEQFF
V: TRBV7-9

CDR3: CAWSPGQVTYEQYF
V: TRBV30

CDR3: CASSFLGGGTEITDTQYF
V: TRBV11-1

CDR3: CASSRTGEAQTFTDTQYF
V: TRBV9

CDR3: CASSQTSQGYWVNEQFF
V: TRBV7-8

CDR3: CASSLGPGPSQETQYF
V: TRBV7-8

CDR3: CSVPEGDGKNIQYF
V: TRBV29-1

CDR3: CASSDAGHPSYGQYF
V: TRBV2

CDR3: CASTDRERQETQYF
V: TRBV19

CDR3: CASSFLDSGKEPQHF
V: TRBV6-6

CDR3: CASSLGGPQGSTDTQYF
V: TRBV27

CDR3: CASSAPGISSGNTIYF
V: TRBV2

CDR3: CASSLDPGLAYNEQFF
V: TRBV7-2

CDR3: CASGLPGRGLNTIYF
V: TRBV12-5

CDR3: CAGIQREGAYAYEQYF
V: TRBV6-5

CDR3: CASSGLGGWTDTQYF
V: TRBV25-1

CDR3: CASSYRDNRGGTQYF
V: TRBV14

CDR3: CSVLSAGKTYEQYF
V: TRBV29-1

CDR3: CASIEGARADTQYF
V: TRBV2

CDR3: CASSSGTAFWGNQPQHF
V: TRBV28

CDR3: CASSPLVSSYQETQYF
V: TRBV18

CDR3: CASSQEHRGNSYEQYF
V: TRBV4-3

CDR3: CASSLELLNTEAFF
V: TRBV7-9

CDR3: CASSLRDTGNTIYF
V: TRBV4-3

CDR3: CASSEIRGSYGYTF
V: TRBV10-2

CDR3: CASSQVVARTEAFF
V: TRBV4-1

CDR3: CASSVEQAYTDTQYF
V: TRBV9

CDR3: CASSQAGGQDTDTQYF
V: TRBV14